The clone carrying this TCR beta chain was seen ten or more times. Its target is not known. These data come from a study of identical twins. Study-wide results and caveats: Surplus twin overlap in beta out-of-frame sequences was less pronounced. Modelling underestimated the level of out-of-frame TCR alpha sharing observed in monozygotic twins. A lower insertion count was a feature of abundant cord blood beta clonotypes, with no such feature in memory repertoires.

The CDR3 runs to 15 residues. Trimming removed 7 bases from V and 0 bases from J, with 18 bases in between. Germline CDR1 SQVTM, CDR2 ANQGSEA. Template switching created a universal primer site, and the cDNA included unique molecular identifiers. Each CDR3 protein is one row after TCRdb ran MiXCR on the 5' RACE reads. This sample has approximately 260,000 distinct CDR3 sequences, with 11% to 15% found just once. The clonotype comes from a woman aged 18-29 years in good health. The sequenced sample consisted of memory (CD45RO+) T cells sorted from blood. The chain combines TRBV29-1 with TRBJ1-1; perhaps TRBD1 as D (5 bases). CDR3 coding DNA: TGCAGCGGTCAGGGAAGTCATTACATGAACACTGAAGCTTTCTTT. This encodes CSGQGSHYMNTEAFF.